The 14 T cell receptor beta chains in this list originate from one sample, sequenced in a study of T cell responses to AZD1222 COVID-19 vaccine (dated by TCRdb to the early 2020s). Taken with the paper, the label for time point translates to: about 28 days (+/-7) after the second vaccine dose. The library was prepared using the immunoSEQ multiplex PCR assay. The table was pulled from immuneACCESS by TCRdb, which kept in-frame rearrangements only. Such tables lose some clones; where checked, under half of the loss comes from unresolved V genes, and the rest has no known cause. The sample table shows 180,000 or so clones, and more than 75% are seen once. In total, the top ten clones hold about 25% of the sample. Material: peripheral blood, obtained 28 days after the second AZD1222 dose. These receptors originate from an adult who received the AZD1222 COVID-19 vaccine.

The chain links TRBV19 to TRBJ2-7; D unclear. The CDR3 is 12 residues long. With 5 bases removed from V and 2 bases from J, the gap between germline ends came to 7 bases. CDR1 is LNHDA and CDR2 is SQIVND in the germline V gene (reference sequence). CDR3 amino acids: CASSGVPYEQYF. The CDR3 bases are TGTGCCAGTAGTGGGGTGCCCTACGAGCAGTACTTC.

The V and J genes are TRBV28 and TRBJ1-2, with D possibly matching TRBD1 (5 bases). The germline V gene encodes CDR1 MDHEN and CDR2 SYDVKM. The CDR3 consists of 11 residues. Trimming pared 8 bases from V and 9 bases from J, leaving 13 bases between. CDR3 in amino acids: CASDKSGRYTF. For the CDR3, the DNA is TGTGCCAGCGACAAATCGGGGCGCTACACCTTC.

The genes are TRBV6-2 or TRBV6-3 and TRBJ2-7; TRBD1 matches at 10 bases. Germline V lookup: CDR1 MNHEY, CDR2 SVGEGT. J gave up 7 bases and V 0 bases, and 18 bases lay outside the gene matches. This CDR3 region has 19 residues. The CDR3 spells CASSYSGQGGGPSWVEQYF. The CDR3, as DNA: TGTGCCAGCAGTTACTCCGGACAGGGGGGAGGTCCCTCCTGGGTAGAGCAGTACTTC.

This clone was picked up many times. V usage is TRBV6-6 and J usage is TRBJ1-6; 7 positions match TRBD1. There are 15 residues in the CDR3. Germline V gene lookup returns CDR1 MNHNY and CDR2 SVGAGI (reference sequence). Trimming at V came to 2 bases and at J to 4 bases, leaving 2 bases not matched to a gene. For the CDR3, the DNA is TGTGCCAGCAGTTACCCGGGACAGTATAATTCACCCCTCCACTTT. Translation gives CASSYPGQYNSPLHF.

The CDR3 is CASSSRTGTGAEAFF. The CDR3 coding sequence is TGTGCCAGCAGCTCCCGGACGGGGACGGGCGCTGAAGCTTTCTTT. V is TRBV7-9 and J is TRBJ1-1, with D maybe TRBD1 (5 bases). Germline V gene lookup returns CDR1 SEHNR and CDR2 FQNEAQ (reference sequence). Trimming stripped 4 bases from V and 6 bases from J, with 18 bases between. The CDR3 contains 15 residues.

V is TRBV6-7 and J is TRBJ2-7; 10 positions match TRBD2. TRBV6-7 counts as an open reading frame of uncertain function. With 4 bases clipped from V and 3 bases from J, the junction kept 9 bases outside the gene matches. This CDR3 spans 16 amino acids. CDR3 sequence (DNA): TGTGCCAGCAGTTCACTAGCGGGGCCCACCTACTACGAGCAGTACTTC. This sequence encodes CASSSLAGPTYYEQYF.

V is TRBV5-4 and J is TRBJ2-3; D assignment may be TRBD1 or TRBD2 (6 bases each). CDR3 size: 14 residues. V gave up 0 bases and J gave up 2 bases, with 7 bases separating them. CDR1 is SGHNT, CDR2 YYREEE, per germline (reference sequence). The CDR3 DNA is TGTGCCAGCAGCTTGGGGGGGGCCACAGATACGCAGTATTTT. Residues: CASSLGGATDTQYF.

This chain joins TRBV3-1 (or the pseudogene TRBV3-2) and TRBJ2-5; D may be TRBD2 (5 bases). Germline lookup yields CDR1 LGHDT and CDR2 YNNKEL (reference sequence). Trimming pared 2 bases from V and 1 base from J, leaving 11 bases between. The length of the CDR3 is 15 residues. CDR3 DNA sequence: TGTGCCAGCAGCCAACGGAACGGGGTCCAAGAGACCCAGTACTTC. Translation gives CASSQRNGVQETQYF.

This clone occurred once. The chain recombines TRBV6-4 with TRBJ1-1; TRBD1 is a possible D gene (5 bases). The CDR3 extends over 13 amino acids. The germline CDR1 and CDR2 sequences are MRHNA and SNTAGT. V was trimmed by 3 bases and J by 5 bases, leaving 10 bases between them. The CDR3 reads CASSEGAGTEAFF. The DNA for the CDR3 is TGTGCCAGCAGTGAAGGGGCCGGGACTGAAGCTTTCTTT.

The chain's CDR3 is CASSEPAGQANTEAFF. The CDR3 DNA reads as TGTGCCAGCAGTGAGCCGGCGGGACAAGCGAACACTGAAGCTTTCTTT. The chain carries TRBV2 and TRBJ1-1; TRBD1 might be the D (6 bases). V dropped 3 bases and J dropped 1 base, with 15 bases sitting between them. The CDR3 runs to 16 residues. Germline V lookup: CDR1 SNHLY, CDR2 FYNNEI. The full variable domain, rest sourced from reference TRBV2 and TRBJ1-1, is EPEVTQTPSHQVTQMGQEVILRCVPISNHLYFYWYRQILGQKVEFLVSFYNNEISEKSEIFDDQFSVERPDGSNFTLKIRSTKLEDSAMYFCASSEPAGQANTEAFFGQGTRLTVV.

V usage is TRBV9 and J usage is TRBJ2-2, with D perhaps given as TRBD1 or TRBD2 (5 bases each). CDR3 size: 17 residues. Germline CDR1 reads SGDLS; CDR2 reads YYNGEE. Trimming cost V 4 bases and J 6 bases, with 22 bases left between them. The CDR3 DNA is TGTGCCAGCAGCCCCGGTCCCGGGACCGCACCGGCCGGGGAGCTGTTTTTT. Amino acid sequence: CASSPGPGTAPAGELFF.

This chain connects TRBV6-5 to TRBJ2-5; TRBD2 matches at 7 bases. V shed 6 bases, J shed 10 bases, and the junction held 5 bases outside the gene matches. The CDR3 is made up of 11 amino acids. Germline V gene data show CDR1 as MNHEY and CDR2 as SVGAGI. The CDR3 here is CASRDPGGQYF. CDR3 DNA sequence: TGTGCCAGCAGGGACCCGGGGGGCCAGTACTTC.

This chain links TRBV13 with TRBJ2-7; either TRBD1 or TRBD2 may fit D (6 bases each). Germline values: CDR1 PRHDT, CDR2 FYEKMQ (reference sequence). The CDR3 loop spans 14 amino acids. V was pared by 4 bases and J by 4 bases, with 14 bases between. The DNA of the CDR3 is TGTGCCAGCAGCTACCGGGGGCTAGAGTACGAGCAGTACTTC. It is translated as CASSYRGLEYEQYF.

This clone was seen a single time. This sequence joins TRBV4-3 and TRBJ2-3; D may be TRBD1 (5 bases). Germline CDR1 reads LGHNA; CDR2 reads YSLEER. With 0 bases removed from V and 4 bases from J, the gap between germline ends came to 5 bases. The CDR3 sequence is 13 residues long. This CDR3 is CASSQEGADTQYF. CDR3 in DNA: TGCGCCAGCAGCCAAGAAGGGGCAGATACGCAGTATTTT.